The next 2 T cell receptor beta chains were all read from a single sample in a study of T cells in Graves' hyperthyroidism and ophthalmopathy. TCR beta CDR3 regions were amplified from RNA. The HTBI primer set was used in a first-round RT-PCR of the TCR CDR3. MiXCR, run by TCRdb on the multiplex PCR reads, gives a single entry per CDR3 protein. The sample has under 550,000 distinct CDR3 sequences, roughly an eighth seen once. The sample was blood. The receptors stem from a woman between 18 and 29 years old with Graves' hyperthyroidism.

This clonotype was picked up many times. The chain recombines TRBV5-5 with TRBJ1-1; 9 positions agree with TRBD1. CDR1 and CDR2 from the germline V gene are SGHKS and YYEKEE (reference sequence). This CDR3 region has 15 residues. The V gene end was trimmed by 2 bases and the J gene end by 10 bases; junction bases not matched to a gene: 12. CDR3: CASSLTGGHPVVAFF. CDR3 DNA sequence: TGTGCCAGCAGCTTAACAGGGGGCCACCCAGTCGTAGCTTTCTTT.

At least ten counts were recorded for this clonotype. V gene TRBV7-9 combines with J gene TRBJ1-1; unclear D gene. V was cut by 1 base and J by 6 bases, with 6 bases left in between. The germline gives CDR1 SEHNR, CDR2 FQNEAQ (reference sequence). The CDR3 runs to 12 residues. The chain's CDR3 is CASSLDAPEAFF. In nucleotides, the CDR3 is TGTGCCAGCAGCTTAGACGCCCCTGAAGCTTTCTTT.